This is a list of T cell receptor beta chains from one sample in a study of somatic mutations in cytotoxic T cells in rheumatoid arthritis. Libraries were prepared by immunoSEQ multiplex PCR; TCRdb keeps only in-frame clonotypes and omits some of them. The sample holds about 16,000 clones, roughly 73% seen once. The specimen sequenced was CD8+ T cells sorted from blood. All receptors come from an adult with rheumatoid arthritis. Each CDR3 is given with its conserved first and last residue. D genes are given only for firm matches. The size of a clone is reported for some rows only, either as once, few or many, or as a class for expanded clones.

CDR3aa	CDR3nt	v_gene	j_gene	abundance	len	d_gene
CSVTINYEQYF	TGCAGCGTGACTATTAACTACGAGCAGTACTTC	TRBV29-1	TRBJ2-7	NA	11	NA
CATSSSNGMGNYGYTF	TGTGCCACCAGCAGTTCGAACGGGATGGGGAACTATGGCTACACCTTC	TRBV15	TRBJ1-2	medium-sized	16	NA
CATSGGDGYEQYF	TGTGCCACCAGCGGAGGGGACGGCTACGAGCAGTACTTC	TRBV15	TRBJ2-7	NA	13	NA
CASSSLAGNYYNEQFF	TGCGCCAGCAGCTCCCTAGCGGGAAATTACTACAATGAGCAGTTCTTC	TRBV5-1	TRBJ2-1	NA	16	TRBD2
CASSLIPSGPFYEQYF	TGTGCCAGCAGCTTGATCCCTAGCGGACCTTTCTACGAGCAGTACTTC	TRBV5-6	TRBJ2-7	few	16	TRBD2
CASSFPERETQYF	TGTGCCAGCAGTTTTCCGGAAAGGGAGACCCAGTACTTC	TRBV28	TRBJ2-5	few	13	NA
CASSDFLGLGGNTIYF	TGTGCCAGCAGTGACTTTCTGGGCCTTGGTGGAAACACCATATATTTT	TRBV2	TRBJ1-3	NA	16	NA
CATSRERVDYGYTF	TGTGCCACCAGCAGGGAACGTGTTGACTATGGCTACACCTTC	TRBV15	TRBJ1-2	NA	14	NA
CASSLGQLNTEAFF	TGTGCCAGCAGCTTAGGGCAGCTGAACACTGAAGCTTTCTTT	TRBV7-6	TRBJ1-1	NA	14	NA
CASSIWGGSSYNEQFF	TGTGCCAGCAGCATTTGGGGAGGCAGCTCCTACAATGAGCAGTTCTTC	TRBV5-6	TRBJ2-1	NA	16	NA
CASSQDYQTDTQYF	TGCGCCAGCAGCCAAGATTACCAGACAGATACGCAGTATTTT	TRBV4-3	TRBJ2-3	NA	14	NA
CASSQAFRAPEAFF	TGCGCCAGCAGCCAAGCGTTTAGGGCACCCGAAGCTTTCTTT	TRBV4-1	TRBJ1-1	NA	14	NA
CASSPQGYRGRGNTIYF	TGTGCCAGCAGTCCCCAGGGTTACAGGGGGCGTGGAAACACCATATATTTT	TRBV28	TRBJ1-3	NA	17	TRBD1
CAGDQGASYNEQFF	TGTGCCGGCGACCAGGGGGCCTCCTACAATGAGCAGTTCTTC	TRBV6-1	TRBJ2-1	NA	14	TRBD1
CASSLAPLAGGVYNEQFF	TGTGCCAGCAGCTTAGCCCCCCTAGCGGGAGGTGTCTACAATGAGCAGTTCTTC	TRBV11-2	TRBJ2-1	NA	18	TRBD2
CASSLGQNPFPYEQYF	TGTGCCAGCAGCCTGGGACAGAACCCTTTCCCCTACGAGCAGTACTTC	TRBV7-9	TRBJ2-7	NA	16	TRBD1
CASSVGAKIGTEAFF	TGTGCCAGCAGCGTAGGGGCGAAGATAGGCACTGAAGCTTTCTTT	TRBV9	TRBJ1-1	few	15	NA
CASSQDKGRSYNEQFF	TGCGCCAGCAGCCAAGATAAGGGGAGATCCTACAATGAGCAGTTCTTC	TRBV4-3	TRBJ2-1	NA	16	NA
CASSPPGSNQPQHF	TGTGCCAGCTCACCACCAGGGAGCAATCAGCCCCAGCATTTT	TRBV18	TRBJ1-5	NA	14	NA
CASSIPPNTEAFF	TGTGCCAGTAGTATTCCCCCGAACACTGAAGCTTTCTTT	TRBV19	TRBJ1-1	NA	13	NA
CASSAEPGLTIRETQYF	TGTGCCAGCAGCGCTGAGCCCGGGTTGACAATACGAGAGACCCAGTACTTC	TRBV9	TRBJ2-5	once	17	NA
CASSLFLSGELFF	TGTGCCAGCAGCTTATTTTTGTCCGGGGAGCTGTTTTTT	TRBV7-2	TRBJ2-2	NA	13	NA
CASSLRGDSNQPQHF	TGCGCCAGCAGCTTGCGCGGGGATAGCAATCAGCCCCAGCATTTT	TRBV5-1	TRBJ1-5	NA	15	NA
CASSLGTGEDSYGYTF	TGTGCCAGTAGTCTCGGGACAGGGGAGGATAGCTATGGCTACACCTTC	TRBV19	TRBJ1-2	NA	16	TRBD1
CASSLSWGAHYEQYF	TGTGCCAGCAGCTTATCGTGGGGGGCCCACTACGAGCAGTACTTC	TRBV7-9	TRBJ2-7	NA	15	NA
CASTGGQGGNTQYF	TGTGCCAGCACGGGGGGACAGGGGGGGAATACGCAGTATTTT	TRBV25-1	TRBJ2-3	NA	14	TRBD1
CATSSRQDYEQYF	TGTGCCACCAGCTCCCGACAGGACTACGAGCAGTACTTC	TRBV15	TRBJ2-7	NA	13	NA
CASSSNYLGGIGDNYGYTF	TGTGCCAGCAGTTCAAATTATCTCGGGGGGATTGGGGATAACTATGGCTACACCTTC	TRBV27	TRBJ1-2	NA	19	NA
CSVVGRGYGNTIYF	TGCAGCGTTGTAGGACGGGGGTACGGGAACACCATATATTTT	TRBV29-1	TRBJ1-3	NA	14	NA
CASSHSATGETYEQYF	TGCGCCAGCAGCCATTCCGCGACAGGCGAAACCTACGAGCAGTACTTC	TRBV4-3	TRBJ2-7	NA	16	NA
CASSYSKLPYEQYF	TGTGCCAGCAGTTACTCGAAACTCCCCTACGAGCAGTACTTC	TRBV6-5	TRBJ2-7	NA	14	NA
CASSLGTSGGITYEQYF	TGTGCCAGCAGCCTAGGGACTAGCGGGGGGATCACCTACGAGCAGTACTTC	TRBV7-6	TRBJ2-7	NA	17	TRBD2
CASSLARENTEAFF	TGTGCCAGCAGCTTAGCTAGGGAGAACACTGAAGCTTTCTTT	TRBV7-9	TRBJ1-1	NA	14	NA